Presented here are 28 T cell receptor beta chains from one specimen sequenced in a study of CD8+ T cells in alopecia areata. Specified treatment: oral pan-JAK inhibitor, 5-10 mg twice daily. cDNA reverse transcribed from extracted RNA served as the sequencing template. Profiled with immunoSEQ multiplex PCR; TCRdb holds only in-frame clones, not every one. The sample yields under 200,000 clones, less than 70% seen once. The input for sequencing was CD4+ T cells sorted from blood, taken at week 24, from a patient treated with tofacitinib. These TCRs come from a human donor with alopecia areata.

This clone has just a few counts. The V and J genes are TRBV5-1 and TRBJ2-3; D is uncertain. The CDR3 consists of 12 residues. CDR1 and CDR2 from the germline V gene are SGHRS and YFSETQ. Trimming shortened V by 6 bases and J by 0 bases, and 5 bases separated the two germline ends. CDR3 sequence reads: CASTDSTDTQYF. CDR3 coding DNA: TGCGCCAGCACCGACAGCACAGATACGCAGTATTTT.

The CDR3 sequence: CSVNSYGEQYF. The CDR3 nucleotides read TGCAGCGTAAATTCCTACGGCGAGCAGTACTTC. V usage is TRBV29-1 and J usage is TRBJ2-7; D remains unclear. The CDR3 covers 11 residues. Germline V gene data show CDR1 as SQVTM and CDR2 as ANQGSEA. Trimming pared 6 bases from V and 6 bases from J, leaving 12 bases between.

The CDR3 region has the DNA TGTGCCAGTAGTCCTCCCATGGTGGCCGGGGAGCTGTTTTTT. Protein: CASSPPMVAGELFF. This chain joins TRBV19 and TRBJ2-2, with D uncertain. Trimming took off 5 bases at V and 6 bases at J, with 13 bases between the two ends. This CDR3 has 14 residues. Germline-derived CDR1 and CDR2 are LNHDA and SQIVND (reference sequence).

This clone appeared a few times. The chain carries TRBV4-2 and TRBJ1-4, with no clear D. Trimming took off 0 bases at V and 8 bases at J, with 7 bases between the two ends. The CDR3 consists of 13 residues. The germline CDR1 and CDR2 sequences are LGHNA and YNFKEQ. CDR3 coding DNA: TGTGCCAGCAGCCAAGATCCCGGGGAAAAACTGTTTTTT. Translation: CASSQDPGEKLFF.

The chain has TRBV25-1 and TRBJ2-7; D unclear. The CDR3 covers 13 residues. V was clipped by 2 bases and J by 3 bases, with 8 bases between them. Germline values: CDR1 MGHDK, CDR2 SYGVNS. CDR3 residues: CASSEDPRYEQYF. In nucleotides, the CDR3 is TGTGCCAGCAGTGAAGACCCTCGCTACGAGCAGTACTTC.

The chain links TRBV30 to TRBJ1-5; a possible D gene is TRBD1 (6 bases). With 1 base removed from V and 9 bases from J, the gap between germline ends came to 13 bases. CDR3 length: 13 residues. The germline gives CDR1 GTSNPN, CDR2 SVGIG (reference sequence). DNA for the CDR3: TGTGCCTGGAGTGAGGGGGTGGTGGGGCCCCAGCATTTT. It encodes CAWSEGVVGPQHF.

This clone was counted a few times. The chain links TRBV29-1 to TRBJ1-2, with D maybe TRBD1 (6 bases). In germline, CDR1 is SQVTM, CDR2 ANQGSEA. The ends were cut back, 7 bases at V and 3 bases at J, with 12 bases in the middle. This CDR3 is 12 amino acids long. The CDR3 bases are TGCAGCGCCGGGGGGGGCGACTATGGCTACACCTTC. Translated, it gives CSAGGGDYGYTF.

The V and J genes are TRBV15 and TRBJ2-3, with D maybe TRBD2 (5 bases). CDR3 length equals 16 residues. Germline lookup yields CDR1 LNHNV and CDR2 YYDKDF (reference sequence). V was pared by 0 bases and J by 4 bases, with 14 bases between. The CDR3 here is CATSRDRGVRADTQYF. As DNA, the CDR3 is TGTGCCACCAGCAGAGATCGTGGGGTGAGGGCAGATACGCAGTATTTT. Full variable domain (missing parts from reference TRBV15 and TRBJ2-3): DAMVIQNPRYQVTQFGKPVTLSCSQTLNHNVMYWYQQKSSQAPKLLFHYYDKDFNNEADTPDNFQSRRPNTSFCFLDIRSPGLGDTAMYLCATSRDRGVRADTQYFGPGTRLTVL.

This clone has a handful of counts. V usage is TRBV5-6 and J usage is TRBJ1-6; D is ambiguous. The V end lost 4 bases, the J end lost 10 bases, and 9 bases lay between the germline ends. CDR3 length: 12 residues. Germline assignment: CDR1 SGHDT and CDR2 YYEEEE. CDR3 in amino acids: CASSLMRSPLHF. The CDR3 region has the DNA TGTGCCAGCAGCCTGATGAGGTCACCCCTCCACTTT.

The gene calls are TRBV5-1 and TRBJ1-5; 10 bases match TRBD1. With 2 bases clipped from V and 4 bases from J, the junction kept 6 bases outside the gene matches. Germline CDR1 is SGHRS and CDR2 is YFSETQ. CDR3 length: 16 amino acids. The CDR3 DNA follows: TGCGCCAGCAGCTTTGGGACAGGGGATGGAAATCAGCCCCAGCATTTT. Its protein is CASSFGTGDGNQPQHF.

This clone was found a few times. J is TRBJ1-1 and V is TRBV11-2, with D tentatively TRBD1 (6 bases). This CDR3 is 14 amino acids long. The germline V and J ends were trimmed by 1 base and 1 base, with 7 bases remaining between them. Per germline, CDR1 SGHAT and CDR2 FQNNGV. The CDR3 nucleotides are TGTGCCAGCAGCTTAGGCAGGGGGAACACTGAAGCTTTCTTT. This sequence encodes CASSLGRGNTEAFF.

The DNA of the CDR3 is TGTGCCTGGAGTGTAACGGGTACAGGAGGGAATACGCAGTATTTT. It yields the protein CAWSVTGTGGNTQYF. The V gene is TRBV30, the J gene TRBJ2-3, with TRBD2 as a possible D gene (6 bases). The germline V gene has CDR1 GTSNPN and CDR2 SVGIG (reference sequence). The ends were cut back, 0 bases at V and 7 bases at J, with 17 bases in the middle. This CDR3 region has 15 residues.

CDR3 nucleotides: TGTGCCAGCAGACCGCTGGGGGGGAGAACCTACGAGCAGTACTTC. The encoded protein is CASRPLGGRTYEQYF. The chain has TRBV11-2 and TRBJ2-7, with 7 bases matching TRBD2. After removal of 6 bases from V and 2 bases from J, the junction contained 10 bases not matched to a gene. Germline V lookup: CDR1 SGHAT, CDR2 FQNNGV. CDR3 size: 15 residues.

The CDR3 is CASSPIERGRFGANVLTF. The CDR3 DNA is TGTGCCAGCAGCCCGATCGAAAGGGGAAGATTTGGGGCCAACGTCCTGACTTTC. The gene calls are TRBV7-8 and TRBJ2-6; a weak D match, TRBD1 (5 bases). The CDR3 runs 18 residues. In germline, CDR1 is SGHVS, CDR2 FQNEAQ. V was trimmed by 5 bases and J by 3 bases, leaving 20 bases between them. The full variable domain, its missing parts supplied by reference TRBV7-8 and TRBJ2-6, is GAGVSQSPRYKVAKRGQDVALRCDPISGHVSLFWYQQALGQGPEFLTYFQNEAQLDKSGLPSDRFFAERPEGSVSTLKIQRTQQEDSAVYLCASSPIERGRFGANVLTFGAGSRLTVL.

A single count supports this clone. V gene TRBV7-6 combines with J gene TRBJ2-7, with D perhaps assigned TRBD1 or TRBD2 (5 bases each). The CDR3 contains 12 residues. V lost 8 bases and J 4 bases, leaving 12 bases between the germline ends. Germline-derived CDR1 and CDR2 are SGHVS and FNYEAQ. CDR3 sequence (DNA): TGTGCCAGCGGGGGATCCCGGTACGAGCAGTACTTC. The encoded protein is CASGGSRYEQYF. The full variable domain, with the rest looked up from reference TRBV7-6 and TRBJ2-7, is GAGVSQSPRYKVTKRGQDVALRCDPISGHVSLYWYRQALGQGPEFLTYFNYEAQQDKSGLPNDRFSAERPEGSISTLTIQRTEQRDSAMYRCASGGSRYEQYFGPGTRLTVT.

This clone was seen a few times. The rearrangement links TRBV6-5 to TRBJ1-6, with 10 bases that match TRBD1. The ends lost 5 bases at V and 8 bases at J; junction bases unmatched: 6. This CDR3 is 15 amino acids long. Germline CDR1 and CDR2: MNHEY and SVGAGI. The CDR3 DNA reads TGTGCCAGCAGTCGAACCGGGACAGGGGATTCACCCCTCCACTTT. Translation gives CASSRTGTGDSPLHF.

This clone was picked up a small number of times. V usage is TRBV27 and J usage is TRBJ1-5; unclear D gene. Germline values: CDR1 MNHEY, CDR2 SMNVEV (reference sequence). CDR3 size: 13 residues. The V end lost 3 bases, the J end lost 0 bases, and 3 bases lay between the germline ends. DNA of the CDR3: TGTGCCAGCAGTTTCTATAGCAATCAGCCCCAGCATTTT. It encodes CASSFYSNQPQHF.

The chain's CDR3 is CSVARGLTEAFF. CDR3 DNA sequence: TGCAGCGTTGCACGAGGGCTCACTGAAGCTTTCTTT. The V and J genes are TRBV29-1 and TRBJ1-1; D is ambiguous. Per the germline V gene, CDR1 is SQVTM and CDR2 is ANQGSEA. The length of the CDR3 is 12 residues. V gave up 4 bases and J gave up 4 bases, with 10 bases separating them.

The chain employs TRBV19 and TRBJ1-1, with unresolved D. Germline loops: CDR1 LNHDA, CDR2 SQIVND (reference sequence). Trimming removed 3 bases from V and 4 bases from J, with 12 bases in between. CDR3 length: 14 amino acids. The CDR3, as DNA: TGTGCCAGTAGTATTGCAGGCGAAGGCACTGAAGCTTTCTTT. It yields the protein CASSIAGEGTEAFF.

This chain uses TRBV2 with TRBJ1-6; a weak D match, TRBD1 (5 bases). This CDR3 has 15 residues. Germline CDR1 SNHLY, CDR2 FYNNEI. V lost 3 bases and J lost 7, with 13 bases in between. The CDR3 DNA reads as TGTGCCAGCAGTGAGGTAGCCAGGGCCAATTCACCCCTCCACTTT. Its protein is CASSEVARANSPLHF.

The V gene is TRBV29-1, the J gene TRBJ2-3; no firm D call. Trimming took off 0 bases at V and 6 bases at J, with 10 bases between the two ends. The CDR3 runs 13 residues. The germline V gene encodes CDR1 SQVTM and CDR2 ANQGSEA. CDR3 protein: CSVEDRRRDTQYF. DNA of the CDR3: TGCAGCGTTGAAGATCGAAGAAGGGATACGCAGTATTTT.

The V gene is TRBV7-3, the J gene TRBJ2-2, with unresolved D. The CDR3 loop spans 13 amino acids. V gave up 5 bases and J gave up 1 base, with 5 bases separating them. Germline values: CDR1 SGHTA, CDR2 FQGTGA. The CDR3 protein is CASSIKNTGELFF. The CDR3 DNA is TGTGCCAGCAGCATTAAGAACACCGGGGAGCTGTTTTTT.

This clone has just a few counts. The rearrangement links TRBV19 to TRBJ2-6, with TRBD1 matching 10 bases. The CDR3 has 16 residues. Germline assignment: CDR1 LNHDA and CDR2 SQIVND (reference sequence). V gave up 6 bases and J gave up 12 bases; unmatched junction bases: 14. CDR3 in amino acids: CASRGWTGGWVSVLTF. In nucleotides, the CDR3 is TGTGCCAGTAGAGGGTGGACAGGGGGATGGGTCAGCGTCCTGACTTTC.

The rearrangement uses TRBV29-1 and TRBJ2-3, with 8 bases identical to TRBD1. The V gene's germline CDR1 is SQVTM and CDR2 ANQGSEA. The CDR3 has 16 amino acids. V dropped 3 bases and J dropped 2; count of bases not matched to a gene: 10. The CDR3 region has the DNA TGCAGCGTTGACCCTCCGGACAGGGCGAACACAGATACGCAGTATTTT. This translates into CSVDPPDRANTDTQYF.

This rearrangement joins TRBV25-1 to TRBJ2-1; perhaps TRBD1 as D (7 bases). CDR3 length: 15 amino acids. Per the germline V gene, CDR1 is MGHDK and CDR2 is SYGVNS. Trimming took 6 bases from V and 3 from J, leaving 15 bases between them. This CDR3 is CASSTGVGLYNEQFF. The CDR3 DNA is TGTGCCAGCAGCACAGGGGTGGGACTCTACAATGAGCAGTTCTTC.

This chain links TRBV4-2 with TRBJ2-5; 9 positions agree with TRBD2. With 4 bases clipped from V and 1 base from J, the junction kept 4 bases outside the gene matches. Germline CDR1 LGHNA, CDR2 YNFKEQ. The CDR3 runs to 15 residues. This chain's CDR3 is CASSRSGGSQETQYF. CDR3 DNA sequence: TGTGCCAGCAGCCGTAGCGGGGGCTCCCAAGAGACCCAGTACTTC.

CDR3 amino acids: CASSPTTRAGEQYF. CDR3 DNA: TGTGCCAGCTCCCCCACGACTAGAGCGGGCGAGCAGTACTTC. V and J are TRBV18 and TRBJ2-7; a weak D match, TRBD2 (6 bases). Deletions cut 6 bases from V and 6 bases from J, with 18 bases between. The germline V gene has CDR1 KGHSH and CDR2 LQKENI. This CDR3 region has 14 residues.

This clone was observed a handful of times. The rearrangement uses TRBV10-3 and TRBJ1-1; 10 positions agree with TRBD1. The CDR3 loop spans 11 amino acids. V lost 4 bases, J lost 10 bases, and 0 bases stayed unmatched. Per germline, CDR1 ENHRY and CDR2 SYGVKD. This CDR3 reads CAISGTGGAFF. The CDR3 DNA reads as TGTGCCATCAGTGGGACAGGGGGAGCTTTCTTT.